This is a list of T cell receptor beta chains from one sample in a study of shared clonotypes between healthy human individuals. Profiling relied on immunoSEQ multiplex PCR, and the TCRdb table lists in-frame clones only, not all of them. The sample carries around 2.3 million clones, approximately 95% recorded once. The sequencing input was naive CD4+ T cells sorted from blood. These receptors were obtained from a man aged 18 to 29 in good health. The CDR3 runs from the conserved cysteine through the conserved F or W. The order of the fields is clone size, V gene, J gene, D gene, CDR3 protein, CDR3 DNA. D genes are given only for firm matches. Only some rows state a clone size, as once, few, many or a class for expanded clones.

abundance: few
v_gene: TRBV2
j_gene: TRBJ1-6
d_gene: TRBD1
CDR3aa: CASAGQGTYNSPLHF
CDR3nt: TGTGCCAGCGCTGGACAGGGAACCTATAATTCACCCCTCCACTTT

abundance: -
v_gene: TRBV5-1
j_gene: TRBJ1-3
d_gene: -
CDR3aa: CASSLEGVTGNTIYF
CDR3nt: TGCGCCAGCAGCTTGGAGGGGGTCACTGGAAACACCATATATTTT

abundance: -
v_gene: TRBV5-1
j_gene: TRBJ2-7
d_gene: -
CDR3aa: CASSLTTYRSFPWEQYF
CDR3nt: TGCGCCAGCAGCCTTACTACCTACAGAAGTTTTCCGTGGGAGCAGTACTTC

abundance: -
v_gene: TRBV7-2
j_gene: TRBJ2-3
d_gene: TRBD2
CDR3aa: CASSFGLAGVGDTQYF
CDR3nt: TGTGCCAGCAGCTTCGGACTAGCGGGAGTGGGGGATACGCAGTATTTT

abundance: -
v_gene: TRBV20-1
j_gene: TRBJ2-7
d_gene: TRBD1
CDR3aa: CSAPTGVGQYF
CDR3nt: TGCAGTGCTCCTACAGGGGTAGGGCAGTACTTC

abundance: -
v_gene: TRBV19
j_gene: TRBJ1-6
d_gene: -
CDR3aa: CASRTENNSPLHF
CDR3nt: TGTGCCAGTAGGACAGAGAATAATTCACCCCTCCACTTT

abundance: -
v_gene: TRBV5-1
j_gene: TRBJ2-7
d_gene: TRBD2
CDR3aa: CASSPAGGGSYEQYF
CDR3nt: TGCGCCAGCAGCCCCGCGGGGGGAGGGTCCTACGAGCAGTACTTC

abundance: -
v_gene: TRBV28
j_gene: TRBJ1-5
d_gene: -
CDR3aa: CASSLFPETNSNQPQHF
CDR3nt: TGTGCCAGCAGTTTATTCCCGGAGACAAATAGCAATCAGCCCCAGCATTTT

abundance: -
v_gene: TRBV5-4
j_gene: TRBJ2-1
d_gene: TRBD2
CDR3aa: CASSLGTSGHEQFF
CDR3nt: TGTGCCAGCAGCTTGGGGACTAGCGGCCATGAGCAGTTCTTC

abundance: -
v_gene: TRBV28
j_gene: TRBJ2-7
d_gene: TRBD1
CDR3aa: CASSLRDRDSYEQYF
CDR3nt: TGTGCCAGCAGTTTAAGGGACAGGGACTCCTACGAGCAGTACTTC

abundance: -
v_gene: TRBV18
j_gene: TRBJ2-3
d_gene: TRBD2
CDR3aa: CASSPPAGGQRTQYF
CDR3nt: TGTGCCAGCTCACCCCCAGCGGGAGGACAGCGAACGCAGTATTTT

abundance: once
v_gene: TRBV5-1
j_gene: TRBJ2-1
d_gene: -
CDR3aa: CASSAGTWGGNEQFF
CDR3nt: TGCGCCAGCAGCGCCGGGACCTGGGGTGGCAATGAGCAGTTCTTC

abundance: -
v_gene: TRBV28
j_gene: TRBJ2-7
d_gene: -
CDR3aa: CASSLLSGSVVHEQYF
CDR3nt: TGTGCCAGCAGTTTACTGTCGGGGTCAGTGGTACACGAGCAGTACTTC

abundance: -
v_gene: TRBV18
j_gene: TRBJ2-1
d_gene: TRBD2
CDR3aa: CASSPWRLAGNSYNEQFF
CDR3nt: TGTGCCAGCTCACCATGGAGGCTAGCGGGAAACTCCTACAATGAGCAGTTCTTC

abundance: -
v_gene: TRBV11-2
j_gene: TRBJ2-7
d_gene: -
CDR3aa: CASSLHRAPYEQYF
CDR3nt: TGTGCCAGCAGCTTACACAGGGCCCCCTACGAGCAGTACTTC

abundance: -
v_gene: TRBV27
j_gene: TRBJ1-6
d_gene: -
CDR3aa: CASSQVSSNSPLHF
CDR3nt: TGTGCCAGCAGCCAGGTTTCCTCTAATTCACCCCTCCACTTT

abundance: once
v_gene: TRBV7-2
j_gene: TRBJ2-7
d_gene: TRBD1
CDR3aa: CASSITGTGFYF
CDR3nt: TGTGCCAGCAGCATTACCGGGACAGGGTTTTACTTC

abundance: -
v_gene: TRBV30
j_gene: TRBJ1-1
d_gene: -
CDR3aa: CAWRWANTEAFF
CDR3nt: TGTGCCTGGAGATGGGCGAACACTGAAGCTTTCTTT

abundance: -
v_gene: TRBV11-2
j_gene: TRBJ2-7
d_gene: -
CDR3aa: CASSSLTAANRAQYF
CDR3nt: TGTGCCAGCAGCTCTTTGACAGCGGCAAACCGTGCGCAGTACTTC

abundance: -
v_gene: TRBV5-1
j_gene: TRBJ1-4
d_gene: TRBD1
CDR3aa: CASSLSTQGAGNEKLFF
CDR3nt: TGCGCCAGCAGCTTGTCCACACAGGGGGCGGGGAATGAAAAACTGTTTTTT

abundance: -
v_gene: TRBV7-2
j_gene: TRBJ1-5
d_gene: TRBD1
CDR3aa: CASSRGTGKNQPQHF
CDR3nt: TGTGCCAGCAGCCGTGGGACAGGGAAGAATCAGCCCCAGCATTTT

abundance: -
v_gene: TRBV5-1
j_gene: TRBJ2-1
d_gene: TRBD2
CDR3aa: CASSLGGRGSYNEQFF
CDR3nt: TGCGCCAGCAGCTTGGGAGGGAGGGGCTCCTACAATGAGCAGTTCTTC

abundance: -
v_gene: TRBV30
j_gene: TRBJ1-5
d_gene: TRBD1
CDR3aa: CAWDTGGPQHF
CDR3nt: TGTGCCTGGGATACAGGGGGGCCCCAGCATTTT

abundance: -
v_gene: TRBV19
j_gene: TRBJ1-2
d_gene: TRBD1
CDR3aa: CASGQGDYGYTF
CDR3nt: TGTGCCAGCGGACAGGGGGACTATGGCTACACCTTC

abundance: once
v_gene: TRBV20-1
j_gene: TRBJ1-1
d_gene: -
CDR3aa: CYGARTEAFF
CDR3nt: TGCTACGGGGCGCGAACTGAAGCTTTCTTT

abundance: -
v_gene: TRBV5-4
j_gene: TRBJ1-2
d_gene: -
CDR3aa: CASSSDEYGYTF
CDR3nt: TGTGCCAGCAGCTCGGATGAGTATGGCTACACCTTC

abundance: -
v_gene: TRBV21-1
j_gene: TRBJ2-7
d_gene: -
CDR3aa: CASSKEGRPF
CDR3nt: TGTGCCAGCAGCAAAGAGGGGCGGCCCTTC

abundance: -
v_gene: TRBV10-3
j_gene: TRBJ2-1
d_gene: TRBD2
CDR3aa: CASGTGTSNEQFF
CDR3nt: TGTGCCAGCGGGACCGGGACTAGCAACGAGCAGTTCTTC

abundance: -
v_gene: TRBV7-2
j_gene: TRBJ2-5
d_gene: TRBD2
CDR3aa: CASSRAGLAGEETQYF
CDR3nt: TGTGCCAGCAGCCGTGCGGGACTAGCGGGAGAAGAGACCCAGTACTTC

abundance: -
v_gene: TRBV30
j_gene: TRBJ2-3
d_gene: -
CDR3aa: CAWSVGLPSSTDTQYF
CDR3nt: TGTGCCTGGAGTGTGGGACTTCCATCTAGCACAGATACGCAGTATTTT

abundance: once
v_gene: TRBV5-1
j_gene: TRBJ1-3
d_gene: -
CDR3aa: CPGPGAPGNTIYF
CDR3nt: TGCCCCGGCCCGGGAGCACCTGGAAACACCATATATTTT

abundance: -
v_gene: TRBV5-6
j_gene: TRBJ1-2
d_gene: TRBD1
CDR3aa: CASSPGQGSYGYTF
CDR3nt: TGTGCCAGCAGCCCCGGACAGGGTAGTTATGGCTACACCTTC

abundance: once
v_gene: TRBV5-1
j_gene: TRBJ1-3
d_gene: -
CDR3aa: CASSLPRGDSGNTIYF
CDR3nt: TGCGCCAGCAGCTTGCCCAGGGGCGACTCTGGAAACACCATATATTTT

abundance: -
v_gene: TRBV2
j_gene: TRBJ2-1
d_gene: -
CDR3aa: CASSGGRDLNEQFF
CDR3nt: TGTGCCAGCAGTGGGGGCCGGGACCTAAATGAGCAGTTCTTC

abundance: -
v_gene: TRBV5-4
j_gene: TRBJ2-1
d_gene: TRBD2
CDR3aa: CASSLEGRPLAVHYNEQFF
CDR3nt: TGTGCCAGCAGCTTGGAAGGCCGACCACTAGCGGTACACTACAATGAGCAGTTCTTC

abundance: -
v_gene: TRBV6-5
j_gene: TRBJ2-4
d_gene: -
CDR3aa: CASSKTAKNIQYF
CDR3nt: TGTGCCAGCAGTAAGACAGCCAAAAACATTCAGTACTTC

abundance: -
v_gene: TRBV6-5
j_gene: TRBJ1-2
d_gene: TRBD1
CDR3aa: CASTTGADDYGYTF
CDR3nt: TGTGCCAGCACAACAGGGGCTGATGACTATGGCTACACCTTC

abundance: -
v_gene: TRBV18
j_gene: TRBJ2-1
d_gene: TRBD1
CDR3aa: CASSPPVGGGSGEQFF
CDR3nt: TGTGCCAGCTCACCACCGGTAGGGGGCGGAAGCGGTGAGCAGTTCTTC

abundance: -
v_gene: TRBV4-1
j_gene: TRBJ2-7
d_gene: -
CDR3aa: CASSQAIPRGRGYYEQYF
CDR3nt: TGCGCCAGCAGCCAGGCTATTCCCCGTGGGCGAGGGTACTACGAGCAGTACTTC

abundance: -
v_gene: TRBV7-9
j_gene: TRBJ2-3
d_gene: -
CDR3aa: CASSLATGTGQYF
CDR3nt: TGTGCCAGCAGCTTGGCAACCGGGACTGGGCAGTATTTT

abundance: -
v_gene: TRBV7-2
j_gene: TRBJ1-1
d_gene: TRBD1
CDR3aa: CASSTVTGGVTEAFF
CDR3nt: TGTGCCAGCAGCACCGTTACAGGGGGCGTCACTGAAGCTTTCTTT

abundance: -
v_gene: TRBV6-1
j_gene: TRBJ2-7
d_gene: TRBD1
CDR3aa: CASSVQQGASYEQYF
CDR3nt: TGTGCCAGCAGTGTGCAGCAGGGGGCAAGTTACGAGCAGTACTTC

abundance: -
v_gene: TRBV6-1
j_gene: TRBJ2-4
d_gene: -
CDR3aa: CASSQGLAKNIQYF
CDR3nt: TGTGCCAGCAGCCAGGGACTAGCCAAAAACATTCAGTACTTC